This TCR beta chain was sequenced for a study of blood T cell repertoires in COVID-19. About the research overall: Sites in the United States, Italy and Spain provided acute and convalescent COVID-19 samples. PBMCs, B-cell-depleted T cells, or T cells provided the cDNA or gDNA that made up the material.

Original data processing: Reference gene primer amplification gave nucleated cell count estimates. Only in-frame clones appear in the TCRdb table, and some are missing; sequencing was by immunoSEQ multiplex PCR. The V and J calls and clone size were taken over from that table, and D and trimming were inferred from the DNA. Altogether around 99,000 clones are present, around three quarters being singletons, with the ten largest covering 4% to 5.5%. Germline-derived CDR1 and CDR2 are WNHNN and SYGVQD (reference sequence). The V gene end was trimmed by 0 bases and the J gene end by 5 bases; junction bases not matched to a gene: 4. This CDR3 spans 14 amino acids.

The receptor was derived from a human donor in a cohort sampled during active or convalescent COVID-19. This sequence joins TRBV10-1 and TRBJ2-7; 7 bases align to TRBD2. Sequencing input: peripheral blood. DNA of the CDR3: TGCGCCAGCAGTGAGTCGGGGGGGTTTCACGAGCAGTACTTC. Its protein product is CASSESGGFHEQYF.